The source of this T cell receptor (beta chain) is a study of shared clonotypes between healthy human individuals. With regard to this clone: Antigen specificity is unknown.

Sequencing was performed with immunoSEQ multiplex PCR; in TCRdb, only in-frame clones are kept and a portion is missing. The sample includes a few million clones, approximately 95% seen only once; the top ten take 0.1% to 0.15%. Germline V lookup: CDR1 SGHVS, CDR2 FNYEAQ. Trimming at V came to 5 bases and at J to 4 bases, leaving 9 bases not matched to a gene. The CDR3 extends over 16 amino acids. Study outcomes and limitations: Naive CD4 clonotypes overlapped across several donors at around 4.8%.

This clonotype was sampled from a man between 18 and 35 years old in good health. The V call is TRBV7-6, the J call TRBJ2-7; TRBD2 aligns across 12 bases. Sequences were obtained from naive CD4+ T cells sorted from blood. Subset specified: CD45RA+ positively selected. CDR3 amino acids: CASSPQGLAGLYEQYF. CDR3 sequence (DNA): TGTGCCAGCAGCCCCCAGGGACTAGCGGGCCTATACGAGCAGTACTTC.